One sample yielded the 32 T cell receptor beta chains listed below, sequenced in a study of blood T cell repertoires in COVID-19. Data came from immunoSEQ multiplex PCR; TCRdb stores just in-frame clones and leaves some out. The sample holds around 300,000 clones, approximately 90% seen once. Sequencing input: PBMCs or T cells enriched from blood (not recorded which). The receptor set was obtained from a woman aged 60-70 years in a cohort exposed to, infected with or recovered from COVID-19 (not recorded which).

This sequence joins TRBV6-2 or TRBV6-3 and TRBJ1-5; 9 nucleotides match TRBD1. CDR3 size: 16 residues. Germline CDR1 and CDR2: MNHEY and SVGEGT. With 0 bases clipped from V and 9 bases from J, the junction kept 9 bases outside the gene matches. The CDR3 nucleotides read TGTGCCAGCAGTTACTCGTACGGGACAGGGTATGGGCCCCAGCATTTT. It translates to CASSYSYGTGYGPQHF.

The chain couples TRBV19 to TRBJ1-4, with 8 bases fitting TRBD1. V was pared by 5 bases and J by 3 bases, with 5 bases of the junction left unmatched. There are 15 residues in the CDR3. The germline gives CDR1 LNHDA, CDR2 SQIVND (reference sequence). CDR3 sequence reads: CASSLGQGPNEKLFF. The CDR3, as DNA: TGTGCCAGTAGTCTCGGACAGGGCCCTAATGAAAAACTGTTTTTT. The full variable domain, rest sourced from reference TRBV19 and TRBJ1-4, is DGGITQSPKYLFRKEGQNVTLSCEQNLNHDAMYWYRQDPGQGLRLIYYSQIVNDFQKGDIAEGYSVSREKKESFPLTVTSAQKNPTAFYLCASSLGQGPNEKLFFGSGTQLSVL.

This chain connects TRBV13 to TRBJ1-2; 8 bases map to TRBD1. Per germline, CDR1 PRHDT and CDR2 FYEKMQ (reference sequence). The CDR3 runs to 14 residues. Losses at the gene ends were 1 base for V and 5 bases for J; bases not matched to a gene: 3. The CDR3 loop reads CASSLAGGSYGYTF. DNA for the CDR3: TGTGCCAGCAGCTTAGCAGGGGGCAGTTATGGCTACACCTTC.

V gene TRBV6-1 combines with J gene TRBJ1-4; unclear D gene. Trimming took off 2 bases at V and 4 bases at J, with 11 bases between the two ends. Germline loops: CDR1 MNHNS, CDR2 SASEGT. This CDR3 is built from 15 residues. In DNA form, the CDR3 reads TGTGCCAGCAGTGAACAGGATTTCCTTAATGAAAAACTGTTTTTT. It codes for CASSEQDFLNEKLFF.

The chain uses TRBV30 and TRBJ2-5, with 8 positions matching TRBD1. The germline gives CDR1 GTSNPN, CDR2 SVGIG (reference sequence). V gave up 1 base and J gave up 1 base; unmatched junction bases: 8. The CDR3 covers 16 residues. CDR3 bases: TGTGCCTGGAGTGAAGGGCAGGGGGCCCTCCAAGAGACCCAGTACTTC. Translated, it gives CAWSEGQGALQETQYF.

The chain couples TRBV28 to TRBJ2-2, with 7 bases aligning to TRBD2. J was trimmed by 8 bases and V by 1 base; bases with no gene match: 4. Germline lookup yields CDR1 MDHEN and CDR2 SYDVKM. The CDR3 spans 14 residues. The CDR3 sequence: CASSLFVGRGELFF. The CDR3 nucleotides read TGTGCCAGCAGTTTATTTGTCGGGAGGGGGGAGCTGTTTTTT.

Only one count was recorded for this clone. The chain links TRBV4-1 to TRBJ2-3; 12 bases are shared with TRBD2. The CDR3 is 15 residues long. Germline V gene data show CDR1 as MGHRA and CDR2 as YSYEKL. J was trimmed by 8 bases and V by 1 base; bases with no gene match: 4. CDR3 nucleotides: TGCGCCAGCAGCCAAGGACTAGCGGGAGTAGGTACGCAGTATTTT. This sequence encodes CASSQGLAGVGTQYF.

The chain recombines TRBV18 with TRBJ2-6, with D possibly being TRBD1 (6 bases). The germline V gene encodes CDR1 KGHSH and CDR2 LQKENI. The V gene lost 2 bases and the J gene lost 1 base, with 12 bases spanning the gap. The CDR3 sequence is 17 residues long. The CDR3 DNA follows: TGTGCCAGCTCACCAATAGACAGGCCATCTGGGGCCAACGTCCTGACTTTC. Protein: CASSPIDRPSGANVLTF. Looking up the rest from reference TRBV18 and TRBJ2-6 gives the full variable domain: NAGVMQNPRHLVRRRGQEARLRCSPMKGHSHVYWYRQLPEEGLKFMVYLQKENIIDESGMPKERFSAEFPKEGPSILRIQQVVRGDSAAYFCASSPIDRPSGANVLTFGAGSRLTVL.

The CDR3 loop is CATPGDRATDTQYF. CDR3 nucleotide sequence: TGTGCCACCCCCGGGGACAGGGCAACAGATACGCAGTATTTT. This chain connects TRBV7-3 to TRBJ2-3; 9 bases agree with TRBD1. Germline CDR1 reads SGHTA; CDR2 reads FQGTGA. This CDR3 contains 14 residues. V was pared by 10 bases and J by 3 bases, with 8 bases of the junction left unmatched.

The chain combines TRBV7-9 with TRBJ2-1; 9 bases map to TRBD2. The CDR3 contains 16 residues. The germline gives CDR1 SEHNR, CDR2 FQNEAQ (reference sequence). With V trimmed by 4 bases and J by 3 bases, 7 bases remained unmatched. The CDR3 is CASSSPRLADYNEQFF. Here the CDR3 DNA reads TGTGCCAGCAGCTCTCCAAGACTAGCGGACTACAATGAGCAGTTCTTC.

In DNA form, the CDR3 reads TGTGCCAGTAGTATCCAAGGAGCAAATCAGCCCCAGCATTTT. This translates into CASSIQGANQPQHF. V is TRBV19 and J is TRBJ1-5, with D unclear. V was shortened by 3 bases and J by 4 bases, with 10 bases between the two germline ends. The length of the CDR3 is 14 residues. Germline V gene data show CDR1 as LNHDA and CDR2 as SQIVND (reference sequence).

The chain recombines TRBV30 with TRBJ1-3, with TRBD1 as a possible D gene (6 bases). The CDR3 spans 17 residues. The V gene's germline CDR1 is GTSNPN and CDR2 SVGIG (reference sequence). V was shortened by 1 base and J by 0 bases, with 16 bases between the two germline ends. DNA of the CDR3: TGTGCCTGGAGTGCTTCAAGGACAGTAATCTCTGGAAACACCATATATTTT. Amino acid sequence: CAWSASRTVISGNTIYF.

A single count supports this clone. V usage is TRBV2 and J usage is TRBJ1-1; 7 positions match TRBD1. Germline assignment: CDR1 SNHLY and CDR2 FYNNEI. The V and J ends lost 6 bases and 2 bases, in that order; junction bases with no gene match: 6. The CDR3 extends over 14 amino acids. The CDR3 reads CASRPRDSNTEAFF. The CDR3 DNA is TGTGCCAGCAGACCTCGGGACAGTAACACTGAAGCTTTCTTT. The complete variable domain, with remaining parts taken from reference TRBV2 and TRBJ1-1, reads EPEVTQTPSHQVTQMGQEVILRCVPISNHLYFYWYRQILGQKVEFLVSFYNNEISEKSEIFDDQFSVERPDGSNFTLKIRSTKLEDSAMYFCASRPRDSNTEAFFGQGTRLTVV.

J is TRBJ1-6 and V is TRBV20-1; D remains ambiguous. This CDR3 region has 14 residues. Germline V gives CDR1 DFQATT, CDR2 SNEGSKA (reference sequence). The ends were cut back, 3 bases at V and 5 bases at J, with 11 bases in the middle. The CDR3 sequence is CSASRPDNNSPLHF. For the CDR3, the DNA is TGCAGTGCTAGTCGGCCAGACAATAATTCACCCCTCCACTTT.

CDR3 amino acids: CASSLSLAGSPLNTGELFF. In nucleotides, the CDR3 is TGTGCCAGCAGTTTAAGTTTAGCGGGAAGTCCCTTGAACACCGGGGAGCTGTTTTTT. The genes are TRBV28 and TRBJ2-2, with 8 bases that match TRBD2. Germline CDR1 reads MDHEN; CDR2 reads SYDVKM. Trimming cost V 2 bases and J 1 base; bases outside gene matches: 12. CDR3 length: 19 residues. Full variable domain (outside the CDR3, taken from reference TRBV28 and TRBJ2-2): DVKVTQSSRYLVKRTGEKVFLECVQDMDHENMFWYRQDPGLGLRLIYFSYDVKMKEKGDIPEGYSVSREKKERFSLILESASTNQTSMYLCASSLSLAGSPLNTGELFFGEGSRLTVL.

The V call is TRBV18, the J call TRBJ2-7, with D perhaps TRBD1 (6 bases). The CDR3 is 14 residues long. V lost 3 bases, J lost 5 bases, and 14 bases lay in between. The germline V gene has CDR1 KGHSH and CDR2 LQKENI. CDR3 in amino acids: CASSPWTDLDEQYF. CDR3 DNA: TGTGCCAGCTCACCGTGGACAGATCTGGACGAGCAGTACTTC.

The V call is TRBV19, the J call TRBJ2-5; 8 nucleotides agree with TRBD2. The CDR3 extends over 15 amino acids. Trimming cost V 7 bases and J 5 bases; bases outside gene matches: 12. The germline V gene has CDR1 LNHDA and CDR2 SQIVND (reference sequence). As DNA, the CDR3 is TGTGCCAGTAACCCCTCCGGGGGGGCTGCGGAGACCCAGTACTTC. Its translation: CASNPSGGAAETQYF.

The rearrangement joins TRBV7-9 to TRBJ1-1; 9 nucleotides match TRBD1. CDR3 length: 17 residues. Losses at the gene ends were 5 bases for V and 3 bases for J; bases not matched to a gene: 13. Germline CDR1 reads SEHNR; CDR2 reads FQNEAQ (reference sequence). Here the CDR3 DNA reads TGTGCCAGCAGCCCTAGGGGACAGGGCGTGTTGGACACTGAAGCTTTCTTT. Residues: CASSPRGQGVLDTEAFF.

The V and J genes are TRBV30 and TRBJ2-3, with TRBD2 identical over 8 bases. From germline, CDR1 is GTSNPN and CDR2 SVGIG (reference sequence). The V segment lost 3 bases and the J segment 4 bases; nucleotides outside the gene matches: 6. This CDR3 is built from 14 residues. In DNA form, the CDR3 reads TGTGCCTGGAGACCCGGGACTAGACCAGATACGCAGTATTTT. As protein: CAWRPGTRPDTQYF.

The chain has TRBV4-3 and TRBJ1-2, with 8 bases aligning to TRBD1. Germline loops: CDR1 LGHNA, CDR2 YSLEER. Germline trimming cut 2 bases from V and 3 bases from J; bases unmatched to any gene: 2. This CDR3 comprises 14 residues. CDR3 protein: CASSQQGADYGYTF. As DNA, the CDR3 is TGCGCCAGCAGCCAACAGGGGGCGGACTATGGCTACACCTTC.

A single count supports this clone. This chain joins TRBV11-2 and TRBJ2-2; D unclear. V lost 2 bases and J lost 1, with 5 bases in between. The CDR3 length is 14 residues. Germline CDR1 reads SGHAT; CDR2 reads FQNNGV. The CDR3 nucleotides are TGTGCCAGCAGCTTACTTCTGAACACCGGGGAGCTGTTTTTT. Its protein is CASSLLLNTGELFF.

The chain has TRBV19 and TRBJ2-5; possible D gene TRBD1, 5 bases. Looked up from germline, CDR1 is LNHDA and CDR2 is SQIVND (reference sequence). V gave up 4 bases and J gave up 4 bases, with 10 bases separating them. The CDR3 consists of 13 residues. The CDR3 region is CASSKGDRETQYF. CDR3 sequence (DNA): TGTGCCAGTAGTAAAGGGGATCGAGAGACCCAGTACTTC.

The chain recombines TRBV10-3 with TRBJ2-7, with D possibly TRBD2 on 5 matching bases. There are 14 residues in the CDR3. CDR1 is ENHRY and CDR2 is SYGVKD in the germline V gene. Trimming stripped 4 bases from V and 2 bases from J, with 12 bases between. The CDR3 loop is CAISVTERPYEQYF. Written as DNA, the CDR3 is TGTGCCATCAGTGTGACCGAGCGGCCCTACGAGCAGTACTTC.

The V and J genes are TRBV6-1 and TRBJ1-5, with 7 bases aligning to TRBD1. This CDR3 region has 13 residues. CDR1 and CDR2 from the germline V gene are MNHNS and SASEGT. Trimming at V came to 3 bases and at J to 4 bases, leaving 0 bases not matched to a gene. The CDR3 DNA reads as TGTGCCAGCAGTGACAGGGGGAATCAGCCCCAGCATTTT. As protein: CASSDRGNQPQHF.

The V call is TRBV19, the J call TRBJ2-3, with TRBD2 as a possible D gene (6 bases). Germline CDR1 and CDR2: LNHDA and SQIVND (reference sequence). V was trimmed by 6 bases and J by 6 bases, leaving 16 bases between them. The CDR3 totals 14 residues. CDR3 residues: CASRAGLARDTQYF. The DNA for the CDR3 is TGTGCCAGTAGAGCGGGCCTGGCGAGGGATACGCAGTATTTT.

The CDR3 spells CATLQQGGRPQHF. DNA for the CDR3: TGTGCCACCCTGCAGCAGGGGGGTCGACCCCAGCATTTT. The chain carries TRBV19 and TRBJ1-5; 7 bases are shared with TRBD1. This CDR3 is built from 13 residues. CDR1 is LNHDA and CDR2 is SQIVND in the germline V gene (reference sequence). Unmatched junction bases numbered 13, after V lost 10 bases and J lost 10 bases.

This chain joins TRBV6-6 and TRBJ1-4; no clear D gene. Germline V lookup: CDR1 MNHNY, CDR2 SVGAGI (reference sequence). The V end lost 2 bases, the J end lost 8 bases, and 9 bases lay between the germline ends. The length of the CDR3 is 13 residues. The CDR3 sequence: CASSYMSEEKLFF. The CDR3 nucleotides are TGTGCCAGCAGTTACATGAGTGAAGAAAAACTGTTTTTT.

This chain links TRBV5-4 with TRBJ2-7; TRBD2 aligns across 8 bases. In germline, CDR1 is SGHNT, CDR2 YYREEE (reference sequence). This CDR3 contains 15 residues. With V trimmed by 0 bases and J by 9 bases, 11 bases remained unmatched. CDR3 in amino acids: CASSLGGLDPKGQYF. CDR3 nucleotide sequence: TGTGCCAGCAGCTTGGGGGGACTAGATCCTAAGGGGCAGTACTTC.

The chain joins TRBV6-5 to TRBJ1-6; D unresolved. This CDR3 contains 14 residues. V lost 6 bases and J lost 9, with 15 bases in between. Germline loops: CDR1 MNHEY, CDR2 SVGAGI. CDR3 region: CASSRTLEGSPLHF. The DNA of the CDR3 is TGTGCCAGCAGCCGGACCCTTGAGGGTTCACCCCTCCACTTT.

This clone was counted only a few times. The chain recombines TRBV7-9 with TRBJ2-7, with 7 bases identical to TRBD1. Germline CDR1 is SEHNR and CDR2 is FQNEAQ (reference sequence). V lost 1 base and J lost 4; bases outside the gene matches: 7. The CDR3 has 15 residues. This chain's CDR3 is CASSLVRQGGYEQYF. The CDR3 DNA reads TGTGCCAGCAGCTTAGTCCGACAGGGCGGATACGAGCAGTACTTC.

V usage is TRBV3-1 (or the pseudogene TRBV3-2) and J usage is TRBJ2-5; D is unresolved. The CDR3 covers 15 residues. Germline assignment: CDR1 LGHDT and CDR2 YNNKEL (reference sequence). Trimming removed 3 bases at V and 5 bases at J, with 16 bases between. CDR3 in amino acids: CASSQGIAPSETQYF. In DNA, the CDR3 is TGTGCCAGCAGCCAGGGTATAGCTCCGTCGGAGACCCAGTACTTC.

Worth noting for this clone: Within the sample, other DNA sequences also encode this same CDR3. This chain joins TRBV19 and TRBJ1-5; D is ambiguous. CDR3 length: 13 amino acids. Germline values: CDR1 LNHDA, CDR2 SQIVND (reference sequence). V shed 0 bases and J shed 6 bases, with 6 bases lying between them. The CDR3: CASSIDRGQPQHF. CDR3 nucleotide sequence: TGTGCCAGTAGTATAGATCGGGGTCAGCCCCAGCATTTT. Full variable domain (outside the CDR3, taken from reference TRBV19 and TRBJ1-5): DGGITQSPKYLFRKEGQNVTLSCEQNLNHDAMYWYRQDPGQGLRLIYYSQIVNDFQKGDIAEGYSVSREKKESFPLTVTSAQKNPTAFYLCASSIDRGQPQHFGDGTRLSIL.